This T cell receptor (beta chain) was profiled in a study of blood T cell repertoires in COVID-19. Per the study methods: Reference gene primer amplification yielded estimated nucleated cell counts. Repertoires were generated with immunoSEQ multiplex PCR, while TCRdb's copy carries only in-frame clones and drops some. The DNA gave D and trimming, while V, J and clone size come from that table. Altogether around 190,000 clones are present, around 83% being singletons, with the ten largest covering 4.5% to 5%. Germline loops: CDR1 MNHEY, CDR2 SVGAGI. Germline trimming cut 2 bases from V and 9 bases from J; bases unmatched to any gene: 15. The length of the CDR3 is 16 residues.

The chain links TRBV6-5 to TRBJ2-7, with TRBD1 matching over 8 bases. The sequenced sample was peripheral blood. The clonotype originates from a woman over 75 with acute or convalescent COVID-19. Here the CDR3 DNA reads TGTGCCAGCAGTTACCCGACCGGACAGGGAACTACGGGGCAGTACTTC. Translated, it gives CASSYPTGQGTTGQYF.